One and the same sample provided the 23 T cell receptor beta chains below, sequenced in a study of T cells after yellow fever vaccination. TCRdb reprocessed the 5' RACE reads with MiXCR, giving one entry per CDR3 protein. The sample lists about 220,000 distinct CDR3 sequences, 3% to 4% seen once, with around 3% in the top ten. The starting material was CD4+ T cells sorted from PBMCs, obtained 10 days after the yellow fever booster vaccination. These receptors were taken from a man aged 18 to 30 who received the YFV17D yellow fever vaccine.

This clonotype was observed a handful of times. The chain recombines TRBV20-1 with TRBJ2-5, with 10 positions matching TRBD2. Germline CDR1 reads DFQATT; CDR2 reads SNEGSKA (reference sequence). The CDR3 consists of 13 residues. V dropped 2 bases and J dropped 9; count of bases not matched to a gene: 6. The CDR3 spells CSARSGGDLSQYF. CDR3 bases: TGCAGTGCTAGAAGCGGGGGGGACTTATCCCAGTACTTC.

This clonotype was found many times. This chain joins TRBV11-3 and TRBJ1-1; no clear D. CDR3 size: 16 residues. The V end lost 1 base, the J end lost 10 bases, and 22 bases lay between the germline ends. CDR1 is SGHNT and CDR2 is YENEEA in the germline V gene. The CDR3 nucleotides are TGTGCCAGCAGCTTAGTCTCCAGGCCACGCGGTGTGCCAGCTTTCTTT. As protein: CASSLVSRPRGVPAFF.

The CDR3 sequence: CASSTHRGSQPQHF. The CDR3 bases are TGTGCCAGTAGTACCCACAGGGGATCTCAGCCCCAGCATTTT. This chain uses TRBV19 with TRBJ1-5, with 7 bases that match TRBD1. CDR3 length: 14 residues. CDR1 is LNHDA, CDR2 SQIVND, per germline (reference sequence). Unmatched junction bases numbered 6, after V lost 4 bases and J lost 6 bases. Full variable domain (rest looked up from reference TRBV19 and TRBJ1-5): DGGITQSPKYLFRKEGQNVTLSCEQNLNHDAMYWYRQDPGQGLRLIYYSQIVNDFQKGDIAEGYSVSREKKESFPLTVTSAQKNPTAFYLCASSTHRGSQPQHFGDGTRLSIL.

The table lists this clonotype with many counts. The genes are TRBV6-5 and TRBJ1-4, with D possibly being TRBD1 (5 bases). This CDR3 region has 15 residues. With 2 bases removed from V and 7 bases from J, the gap between germline ends came to 14 bases. CDR1 and CDR2 from the germline V gene are MNHEY and SVGAGI. The CDR3 DNA reads as TGTGCCAGCAGTTACGGAGCAGGGCTCGGTGAAAAACTGTTTTTT. Amino acids: CASSYGAGLGEKLFF.

This clonotype was counted many times. The rearrangement uses TRBV7-2 and TRBJ2-2, with unresolved D. Per germline, CDR1 SGHTA and CDR2 FQGNSA. V was shortened by 5 bases and J by 6 bases, with 7 bases between the two germline ends. The CDR3 is 12 amino acids. The CDR3 DNA is TGTGCCAGCAGCGGATATTCCGGGGAGCTGTTTTTT. Protein sequence: CASSGYSGELFF.

The chain links TRBV5-1 to TRBJ2-7, with D possibly being TRBD1 (5 bases). The CDR3 extends over 13 amino acids. V was trimmed by 4 bases and J by 3 bases, leaving 11 bases between them. Germline V lookup: CDR1 SGHRS, CDR2 YFSETQ. The CDR3 DNA reads as TGCGCCAGCAGCCCAGACAGCTACTACGAGCAGTACTTC. This translates into CASSPDSYYEQYF.

Ten or more counts support this clonotype. The J gene is TRBJ2-7, the V gene TRBV4-3; D is possibly TRBD2 (5 bases). This CDR3 has 13 residues. V dropped 2 bases and J dropped 7 bases, with 12 bases sitting between them. Germline assignment: CDR1 LGHNA and CDR2 YSLEER. CDR3 sequence reads: CASSQIAGGEQYV. CDR3 coding DNA: TGCGCCAGCAGCCAAATTGCGGGCGGAGAGCAGTACGTC.

This clonotype has a handful of counts. The V call is TRBV12-3 or TRBV12-4, the J call TRBJ1-2, with 9 bases that match TRBD1. J gave up 8 bases and V 6 bases, and 13 bases lay outside the gene matches. CDR3 length equals 15 residues. The CDR3 DNA reads as TGTGCCAGCAGACCGACGACAGGGGGATTCAGCGGCTACACCTTC. It encodes CASRPTTGGFSGYTF.

This clonotype was counted between two and nine times. The chain links TRBV20-1 to TRBJ1-5; 7 bases match TRBD1. Per the germline V gene, CDR1 is DFQATT and CDR2 is SNEGSKA (reference sequence). With 8 bases clipped from V and 7 bases from J, the junction kept 11 bases outside the gene matches. CDR3 size: 13 residues. The CDR3: CSFEVTGSQPQHF. The DNA for the CDR3 is TGCAGTTTCGAGGTGACAGGGTCCCAGCCCCAGCATTTT.

This clonotype was observed a handful of times. The gene calls are TRBV24-1 and TRBJ2-2, with D hard to call. The germline V and J ends were trimmed by 10 bases and 5 bases, with 13 bases remaining between them. Looked up from germline, CDR1 is KGHDR and CDR2 is SFDVKD. The CDR3 sequence is 13 residues long. The chain's CDR3 is CATAPEVTGELFF. CDR3 nucleotide sequence: TGTGCCACTGCACCTGAGGTTACCGGGGAGCTGTTTTTT.

This clonotype has a count of ten or more. This chain joins TRBV5-1 and TRBJ1-3; possibly TRBD1 for D (6 bases). Trimming took off 10 bases at V and 5 bases at J, with 19 bases between the two ends. The length of the CDR3 is 14 residues. CDR1 SGHRS and CDR2 YFSETQ come from the germline V gene. In nucleotides, the CDR3 is TGCGCCTTCCACCCGGGACAATGGAGAAACACCATATATTTT. This codes for CAFHPGQWRNTIYF.

This clonotype appeared many times. The V gene is TRBV4-1, the J gene TRBJ1-5; D ambiguous. The V end was cut by 1 base, the J end by 1 base, with 8 bases between. From germline, CDR1 is MGHRA and CDR2 YSYEKL. The CDR3 runs 15 residues. CDR3 in amino acids: CASSQVRQSNQPQHF. CDR3 sequence (DNA): TGCGCCAGCAGCCAAGTACGGCAGAGCAATCAGCCCCAGCATTTT.

This clonotype showed up just a few times. The J gene is TRBJ1-1, the V gene TRBV5-1; D is possibly TRBD1 (6 bases). In germline, CDR1 is SGHRS, CDR2 YFSETQ. The CDR3 has 15 residues. V gave up 4 bases and J gave up 0 bases, with 13 bases separating them. Here the CDR3 DNA reads TGCGCCAGCAGCCCGCCGACAGGCTTGAACACTGAAGCTTTCTTT. Protein: CASSPPTGLNTEAFF.

The sample holds a few counts of this clonotype. The chain uses TRBV7-8 and TRBJ1-2; 10 positions agree with TRBD1. Germline V gene data show CDR1 as SGHVS and CDR2 as FQNEAQ. V was clipped by 0 bases and J by 8 bases; unmatched bases: 9. The CDR3 totals 16 residues. The CDR3: CASSLASRGDRGGYTF. The CDR3 bases are TGTGCCAGCAGCTTAGCGAGTAGGGGGGACAGGGGAGGCTACACCTTC.

This clonotype was counted a few times. The gene calls are TRBV5-1 and TRBJ2-2, with 10 bases aligning to TRBD2. J gave up 3 bases and V 0 bases, and 2 bases lay outside the gene matches. Germline V gene lookup returns CDR1 SGHRS and CDR2 YFSETQ. The length of the CDR3 is 16 residues. The CDR3 sequence is CASSLVTSGDTGELFF. The CDR3 bases are TGCGCCAGCAGCTTGGTTACTAGCGGGGACACCGGGGAGCTGTTTTTT.

This clonotype occurred a few times. The rearrangement links TRBV4-1 to TRBJ2-1; D is perhaps TRBD1 (5 bases). The CDR3 loop spans 15 amino acids. The germline gives CDR1 MGHRA, CDR2 YSYEKL. V lost 0 bases and J lost 4, with 10 bases in between. CDR3 sequence (DNA): TGCGCCAGCAGCCAAGATCGACAGCTTTACAATGAGCAGTTCTTC. Encoded protein: CASSQDRQLYNEQFF.

The chain is built from TRBV5-1 and TRBJ2-3; TRBD2 is a possible D gene (5 bases). V was pared by 0 bases and J by 2 bases, with 10 bases between. This CDR3 comprises 15 residues. The germline V gene has CDR1 SGHRS and CDR2 YFSETQ. The CDR3 coding sequence is TGCGCCAGCAGCTTGGGAGCACTAGTCACAGATACGCAGTATTTT. It is translated as CASSLGALVTDTQYF.

This clonotype has at least ten counts. The rearrangement links TRBV12-3 or TRBV12-4 to TRBJ2-3, with 9 bases lining up with TRBD1. The CDR3 covers 13 residues. V shed 6 bases and J 9 bases; nucleotides not matched to a gene: 7. CDR3 sequence reads: CASRDRGLRTQYF. The CDR3 DNA sequence: TGTGCCAGCAGGGACAGGGGTCTGAGGACGCAGTATTTT.

The chain has TRBV11-2 and TRBJ2-5; D is uncertain. CDR1 and CDR2 from the germline V gene are SGHAT and FQNNGV. Trimming pared 0 bases from V and 4 bases from J, leaving 9 bases between. This CDR3 comprises 14 residues. CDR3 nucleotides: TGTGCCAGCAGCTTAGAAGGCCTGAGAGAGACCCAGTACTTC. Its translation: CASSLEGLRETQYF. Together with reference TRBV11-2 and TRBJ2-5, the CDR3 gives the full variable domain: EAGVAQSPRYKIIEKRQSVAFWCNPISGHATLYWYQQILGQGPKLLIQFQNNGVVDDSQLPKDRFSAERLKGVDSTLKIQPAKLEDSAVYLCASSLEGLRETQYFGPGTRLLVL.

This clonotype has a count of ten or more. The rearrangement uses TRBV18 and TRBJ1-3; no firm D call. The V end lost 2 bases, the J end lost 0 bases, and 11 bases lay between the germline ends. Germline CDR1 reads KGHSH; CDR2 reads LQKENI. The CDR3 is 16 amino acids. This chain's CDR3 is CASSPNGRISGNTIYF. In DNA, the CDR3 is TGTGCCAGCTCACCAAACGGCCGGATCTCTGGAAACACCATATATTTT.

In this sample, this clonotype turned up many times. The rearrangement links TRBV5-6 to TRBJ2-2; the match to TRBD1 covers 8 bases. Germline lookup yields CDR1 SGHDT and CDR2 YYEEEE. The CDR3 covers 16 residues. J gave up 5 bases and V 5 bases, and 11 bases lay outside the gene matches. CDR3: CASRMIGDRGTGELFF. The CDR3 nucleotides read TGTGCCAGCAGAATGATAGGAGACAGGGGTACCGGGGAGCTGTTTTTT.

This clonotype was counted ten times or more. The chain uses TRBV12-3 or TRBV12-4 and TRBJ2-5, with unresolved D. Trimming left V 3 bases short and J 0 bases short, with 5 bases between. CDR3 length: 13 amino acids. CDR3 residues: CASSFSNQETQYF. The CDR3 DNA reads TGTGCCAGCAGTTTTAGTAACCAAGAGACCCAGTACTTC.

At least ten counts were recorded for this clonotype. This sequence joins TRBV6-2 or TRBV6-3 and TRBJ1-5; TRBD1 agrees at 7 bases. This CDR3 spans 14 amino acids. Trimming removed 2 bases from V and 2 bases from J; junction bases left unmatched: 0. CDR1 is MNHEY and CDR2 is SVGEGT in the germline V gene. The CDR3 protein is CASSYTGGNQPQHF. The CDR3 coding sequence is TGTGCCAGCAGTTACACAGGGGGCAATCAGCCCCAGCATTTT.